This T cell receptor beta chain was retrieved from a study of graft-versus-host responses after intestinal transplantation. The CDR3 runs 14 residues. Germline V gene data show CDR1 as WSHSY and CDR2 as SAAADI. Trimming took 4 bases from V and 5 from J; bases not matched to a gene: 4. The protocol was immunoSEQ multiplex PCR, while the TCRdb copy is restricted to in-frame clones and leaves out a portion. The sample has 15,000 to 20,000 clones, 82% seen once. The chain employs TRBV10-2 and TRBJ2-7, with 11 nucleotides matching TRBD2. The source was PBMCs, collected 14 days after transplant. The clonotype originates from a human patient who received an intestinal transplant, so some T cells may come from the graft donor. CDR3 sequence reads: CASSGTSGPDEQYF. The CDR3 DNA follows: TGCGCCAGCAGTGGGACTAGCGGGCCCGACGAGCAGTACTTC.